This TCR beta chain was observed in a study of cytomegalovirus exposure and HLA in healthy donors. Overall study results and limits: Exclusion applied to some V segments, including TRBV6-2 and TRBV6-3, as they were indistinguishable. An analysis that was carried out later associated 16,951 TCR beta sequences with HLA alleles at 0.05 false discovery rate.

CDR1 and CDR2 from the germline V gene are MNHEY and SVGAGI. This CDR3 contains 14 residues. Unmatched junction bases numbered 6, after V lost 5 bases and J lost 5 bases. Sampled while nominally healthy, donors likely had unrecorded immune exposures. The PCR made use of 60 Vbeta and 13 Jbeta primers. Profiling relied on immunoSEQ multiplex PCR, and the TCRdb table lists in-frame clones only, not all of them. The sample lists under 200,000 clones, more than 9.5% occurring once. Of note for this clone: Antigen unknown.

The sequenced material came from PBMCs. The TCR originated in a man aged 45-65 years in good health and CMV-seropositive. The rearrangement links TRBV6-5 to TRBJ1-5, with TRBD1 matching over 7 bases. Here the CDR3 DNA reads TGTGCCAGCAGTACTTCAGGGGGACATCAGCCCCAGCATTTT. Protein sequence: CASSTSGGHQPQHF.